The 4 T cell receptor beta chains below come from one sample, sequenced in a study of blood T cell repertoires in COVID-19. Clones were read by immunoSEQ multiplex PCR, and TCRdb kept only the in-frame ones, dropping some. The profile shows some 200,000 clones, 80% to 90% of them singletons. Sequencing was done on a sample of PBMCs or T cells enriched from blood (not recorded which). The source of these receptors is a man younger than 35 with acute COVID-19.

V and J are TRBV28 and TRBJ1-2, with 9 bases aligning to TRBD1. The CDR3 is made up of 14 amino acids. Trimming at V came to 4 bases and at J to 8 bases, leaving 8 bases not matched to a gene. CDR1 is MDHEN, CDR2 SYDVKM, per germline. Here the CDR3 DNA reads TGTGCCAGCAGTTCACCGGGACAGGGCCGAGGCTACACCTTC. Translating gives CASSSPGQGRGYTF.

J is TRBJ2-2 and V is TRBV24-1; TRBD2 aligns across 7 bases. Germline CDR1 and CDR2: KGHDR and SFDVKD. V lost 4 bases to trimming and J lost 1 base; unmatched junction nucleotides: 5. CDR3 length: 16 amino acids. The DNA for the CDR3 is TGTGCCACCAGTGACCCCAGCGGGATGAACACCGGGGAGCTGTTTTTT. It encodes CATSDPSGMNTGELFF.

This chain joins TRBV5-4 and TRBJ1-2; 10 positions agree with TRBD1. V lost 4 bases to trimming and J lost 8 bases; unmatched junction nucleotides: 11. This CDR3 region has 15 residues. Germline lookup yields CDR1 SGHNT and CDR2 YYREEE (reference sequence). The CDR3 DNA reads as TGTGCCAGCAGCGGATGGGACAGGGGATCAGGAGGCTACACCTTC. Translated: CASSGWDRGSGGYTF.

This clone was seen only once. CDR3: CASTSLAGGTDTQYF. In DNA form, the CDR3 reads TGTGCCAGCACCAGTCTAGCGGGAGGGACAGATACGCAGTATTTT. The chain couples TRBV4-2 to TRBJ2-3, with TRBD2 identical over 12 bases. This CDR3 is built from 15 residues. The V and J ends lost 7 bases and 3 bases, in that order; junction bases with no gene match: 5. The germline gives CDR1 LGHNA, CDR2 YNFKEQ.